A single sample gave rise to the 21 T cell receptor beta chains below, sequenced in a study of Ad26.COV2.S vaccination and SARS-CoV-2 variants. Generated by immunoSEQ multiplex PCR, the TCRdb table keeps only in-frame clones and is missing some. This table holds about 680,000 clones, roughly nine tenths found once. The treatment here: over 15 received Ad26.COV2.S at low or high dose, single or two shots; a few received placebo; per-sample allocation not given. Sampling took place 63 days after the first vaccine or placebo injection. The material sequenced was peripheral blood, taken in a trial of Ad26.COV2.S vaccine versus placebo. Every receptor here comes from a person aged 18-60 years who received the Ad26.COV2.S COVID-19 vaccine or a placebo.

The V gene is TRBV30, the J gene TRBJ2-1; 11 positions agree with TRBD2. The CDR3 extends over 13 amino acids. Germline V lookup: CDR1 GTSNPN, CDR2 SVGIG (reference sequence). V shed 3 bases and J 10 bases; nucleotides not matched to a gene: 5. This CDR3 reads CAWRNSGGAEQFF. CDR3 DNA: TGTGCCTGGAGGAATAGCGGGGGGGCGGAGCAGTTCTTC.

This chain uses TRBV30 with TRBJ1-5, with TRBD1 as a possible D gene (6 bases). The CDR3 covers 17 residues. Germline CDR1 is GTSNPN and CDR2 is SVGIG (reference sequence). The V gene lost 2 bases and the J gene lost 4 bases, with 21 bases spanning the gap. Here the CDR3 DNA reads TGTGCCTGGAGTCCACGGGGAGGACAGCTTATTAATCAGCCCCAGCATTTT. The encoded protein is CAWSPRGGQLINQPQHF. The full variable domain, rest sourced from reference TRBV30 and TRBJ1-5, is SQTIHQWPATLVQPVGSPLSLECTVEGTSNPNLYWYRQAAGRGLQLLFYSVGIGQISSEVPQNLSASRPQDRQFILSSKKLLLSDSGFYLCAWSPRGGQLINQPQHFGDGTRLSIL.

This clone was recorded only once. This chain links TRBV9 with TRBJ2-5, with TRBD2 identical over 8 bases. CDR3 length: 14 residues. CDR1 SGDLS and CDR2 YYNGEE come from the germline V gene. V lost 5 bases, J lost 5 bases, and 8 bases stayed unmatched. The CDR3 bases are TGTGCCAGCAGTATAGCGGGGCGGCCGGAGACCCAGTACTTC. As protein: CASSIAGRPETQYF. The full variable domain, in which reference TRBV9 and TRBJ2-5 provide the parts outside the CDR3, is DSGVTQTPKHLITATGQRVTLRCSPRSGDLSVYWYQQSLDQGLQFLIQYYNGEERAKGNILERFSAQQFPDLHSELNLSSLELGDSALYFCASSIAGRPETQYFGPGTRLLVL.

The chain couples TRBV6-5 to TRBJ2-2, with 8 bases identical to TRBD2. This CDR3 has 15 amino acids. V trimming: 6 bases; J trimming: 7 bases; junction bases outside the gene matches: 10. CDR1 and CDR2 (germline): MNHEY, SVGAGI. This CDR3 reads CASSSAGASIGELFF. The CDR3, as DNA: TGTGCCAGCAGCTCAGCGGGAGCAAGCATCGGGGAGCTGTTTTTT.

V gene TRBV19 combines with J gene TRBJ2-6; D remains ambiguous. The V gene's germline CDR1 is LNHDA and CDR2 SQIVND (reference sequence). The V and J ends lost 1 base and 2 bases respectively, with 6 bases between them. The CDR3 totals 15 residues. The CDR3 here is CASSIAPAGANVLTF. As DNA, the CDR3 is TGTGCCAGTAGTATAGCCCCCGCTGGGGCCAACGTCCTGACTTTC. Full variable domain (rest looked up from reference TRBV19 and TRBJ2-6): DGGITQSPKYLFRKEGQNVTLSCEQNLNHDAMYWYRQDPGQGLRLIYYSQIVNDFQKGDIAEGYSVSREKKESFPLTVTSAQKNPTAFYLCASSIAPAGANVLTFGAGSRLTVL.

This clone was counted only a few times. V is TRBV9 and J is TRBJ2-5; TRBD2 matches 11 bases. CDR3 length: 19 amino acids. The J segment lost 5 bases and the V segment lost 4 bases, leaving 19 bases of the junction unmatched. Per the germline V gene, CDR1 is SGDLS and CDR2 is YYNGEE. The CDR3 reads CASSPRGFRASGRSETQYF. The CDR3 nucleotides read TGTGCCAGCAGCCCCCGGGGATTTCGGGCTAGCGGGAGGTCGGAGACCCAGTACTTC.

V usage is TRBV19 and J usage is TRBJ2-7; possible D gene TRBD1, 5 bases. The germline CDR1 and CDR2 sequences are LNHDA and SQIVND (reference sequence). V lost 2 bases to trimming and J lost 0 bases, with 8 bases between them. This CDR3 has 14 amino acids. CDR3 nucleotide sequence: TGTGCCAGTAGTATAAGCGACAGCTCCTACGAGCAGTACTTC. Its translation is CASSISDSSYEQYF.

V gene TRBV7-2 combines with J gene TRBJ2-6, with D maybe TRBD1 (6 bases). Germline V gene lookup returns CDR1 SGHTA and CDR2 FQGNSA. V shed 2 bases and J shed 0 bases, with 17 bases lying between them. The CDR3 has 19 amino acids. The DNA for the CDR3 is TGTGCCAGCAGCTTAATCCCAGGGGCCTTAACCTCTGGGGCCAACGTCCTGACTTTC. Translating gives CASSLIPGALTSGANVLTF.

V is TRBV27 and J is TRBJ1-5; a weak D match, TRBD1 (5 bases). V gave up 6 bases and J gave up 6 bases, with 15 bases separating them. The CDR3 is 14 amino acids. Germline V gene sequence: CDR1 MNHEY, CDR2 SMNVEV (reference sequence). CDR3 coding DNA: TGTGCCAGCAGGGGTACCCCAGGGAGTCAGCCCCAGCATTTT. Amino acid sequence: CASRGTPGSQPQHF.

This sequence joins TRBV6-4 and TRBJ2-1, with D possibly being TRBD1 (5 bases). The CDR3 runs 14 residues. Germline V gives CDR1 MRHNA, CDR2 SNTAGT. V dropped 2 bases and J dropped 5 bases, with 10 bases sitting between them. The CDR3 DNA follows: TGTGCCAGCAGTGACAGGGGTGAGGACAATGAGCAGTTCTTC. Protein sequence: CASSDRGEDNEQFF.

The CDR3 is CASSESIQGPYEQYF. The CDR3 nucleotides are TGTGCCAGCAGTGAATCTATTCAGGGTCCCTACGAGCAGTACTTC. The chain uses TRBV2 and TRBJ2-7; TRBD1 might be the D (5 bases). CDR1 SNHLY and CDR2 FYNNEI come from the germline V gene. Trimming shortened V by 2 bases and J by 2 bases, and 13 bases separated the two germline ends. The length of the CDR3 is 15 residues.

About this clone itself: Other nucleotide sequences in the sample specify the same CDR3. The chain is built from TRBV6-2 or TRBV6-3 and TRBJ1-5, with D unclear. Trimming left V 4 bases short and J 0 bases short, with 7 bases between. The V gene's germline CDR1 is MNHEY and CDR2 SVGEGT. The CDR3 contains 14 residues. The CDR3 nucleotides are TGTGCCAGCAGTTGGACGGCTAGCAATCAGCCCCAGCATTTT. Its translation is CASSWTASNQPQHF.

J is TRBJ2-1 and V is TRBV6-4; no clear D. Trimming left V 5 bases short and J 7 bases short, with 12 bases between. The CDR3 is 13 residues long. The germline V gene encodes CDR1 MRHNA and CDR2 SNTAGT. The CDR3 nucleotides read TGTGCCAGCAGTAACCGACTGAATAATGAGCAGTTCTTC. Translation: CASSNRLNNEQFF.

The chain recombines TRBV4-2 with TRBJ2-5; D gene unclear. Trimming shortened V by 4 bases and J by 4 bases, and 16 bases separated the two germline ends. This CDR3 has 15 residues. Germline CDR1 and CDR2: LGHNA and YNFKEQ. The CDR3 loop is CASSPSGSETETQYF. CDR3 DNA sequence: TGTGCCAGCAGCCCCTCGGGTAGTGAGACAGAGACCCAGTACTTC.

V is TRBV4-2 and J is TRBJ2-3; TRBD2 agrees at 11 bases. V shed 0 bases and J 4 bases; nucleotides not matched to a gene: 6. The CDR3 sequence is 17 residues long. The germline gives CDR1 LGHNA, CDR2 YNFKEQ. CDR3 sequence (DNA): TGTGCCAGCAGCCAAGACATAGCGGGGGGGTTGGCAGATACGCAGTATTTT. Encoded protein: CASSQDIAGGLADTQYF.

CDR3 loop: CASSQEAGNYEQYF. In nucleotides, the CDR3 is TGCGCCAGCAGCCAAGAAGCAGGGAACTACGAGCAGTACTTC. The rearrangement links TRBV4-1 to TRBJ2-7, with D possibly being TRBD1 (5 bases). V lost 0 bases and J lost 3, with 9 bases in between. Per germline, CDR1 MGHRA and CDR2 YSYEKL. CDR3 length: 14 residues.

CDR3 in DNA: TGTGCCAGCAGCCCAGGTCAGGGCGCGGGTGGCTACACCTTC. Translation: CASSPGQGAGGYTF. The chain links TRBV7-2 to TRBJ1-2, with D maybe TRBD1 (5 bases). CDR1 is SGHTA, CDR2 FQGNSA, per germline. Between the trimmed V and J ends, which lost 5 bases and 7 bases, there was a span of 17 bases. The CDR3 has 14 residues.

The chain uses TRBV5-6 and TRBJ2-5; D is possibly TRBD1 (7 bases). Deletions cut 0 bases from V and 5 bases from J, with 20 bases between. CDR1 SGHDT and CDR2 YYEEEE come from the germline V gene. The CDR3 extends over 17 amino acids. The DNA for the CDR3 is TGTGCCAGCAGCTTGGTGCCAGGGGGAGGTCTAAGGGAGACCCAGTACTTC. The encoded protein is CASSLVPGGGLRETQYF.

J is TRBJ1-2 and V is TRBV19; TRBD1 might be the D (6 bases). This CDR3 contains 14 residues. CDR1 is LNHDA and CDR2 is SQIVND in the germline V gene (reference sequence). Deletions cut 6 bases from V and 9 bases from J, with 20 bases between. CDR3 loop: CASSPLEGGVSYTF. The CDR3 DNA follows: TGTGCCAGTAGCCCCCTTGAGGGGGGAGTAAGCTACACCTTC.

This chain links TRBV3-1 (or the pseudogene TRBV3-2) with TRBJ2-7; 11 bases are shared with TRBD2. The CDR3 spans 19 residues. CDR1 is LGHDT and CDR2 is YNNKEL in the germline V gene (reference sequence). The J segment lost 4 bases and the V segment lost 2 bases, leaving 16 bases of the junction unmatched. The CDR3 nucleotides are TGTGCCAGCAGCCAAAACCAAGGGGTACTAGCGGGAGTTGGATACGAGCAGTACTTC. Protein sequence: CASSQNQGVLAGVGYEQYF.

The DNA for the CDR3 is TGCGCCAGCAGCCAAGATCCAGGTCGTCAGCCCCAGCATTTT. This gives the protein CASSQDPGRQPQHF. The chain has TRBV4-3 and TRBJ1-5; D is unresolved. V lost 0 bases to trimming and J lost 6 bases, with 9 bases between them. Germline CDR1 reads LGHNA; CDR2 reads YSLEER. The length of the CDR3 is 14 residues.